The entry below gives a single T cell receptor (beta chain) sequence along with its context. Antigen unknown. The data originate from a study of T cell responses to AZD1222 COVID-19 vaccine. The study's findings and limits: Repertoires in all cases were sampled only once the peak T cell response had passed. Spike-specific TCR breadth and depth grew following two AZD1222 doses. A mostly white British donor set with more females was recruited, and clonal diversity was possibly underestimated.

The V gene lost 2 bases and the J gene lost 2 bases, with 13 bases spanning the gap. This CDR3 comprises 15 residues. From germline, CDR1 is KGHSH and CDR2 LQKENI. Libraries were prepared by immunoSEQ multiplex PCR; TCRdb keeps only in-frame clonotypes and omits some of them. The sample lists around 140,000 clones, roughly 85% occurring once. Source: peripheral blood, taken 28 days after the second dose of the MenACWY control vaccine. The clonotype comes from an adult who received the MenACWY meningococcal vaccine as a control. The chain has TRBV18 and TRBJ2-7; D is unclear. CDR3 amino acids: CASSPNRGETYEQYV. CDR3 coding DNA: TGTGCCAGCTCACCAAACCGAGGAGAAACCTACGAGCAGTACGTC.